This paragraph reports one T cell receptor (beta chain). Antigen unknown. TCRdb recomputed calls from the reads with MiXCR, one row per CDR3 protein. There are around 750,000 distinct CDR3 sequences in the sample; roughly 33% occur only once, and about an eighth lies in the top ten. This record belongs to a study of T cell repertoires in cytomegalovirus infection. Study-wide background: Public signatures in TCR beta pointed to CMV infection and matching HLA type. Overall study results and limits: CMV-specific HLA-C-restricted TCR beta clonotypes dominated the ex vivo response. Summed public TCR beta family frequency identified CMV carriers bearing the relevant HLA.

The CDR3 is 14 residues long. With 6 bases clipped from V and 5 bases from J, the junction kept 9 bases outside the gene matches. Germline CDR1 SEHNR, CDR2 FQNEAQ (reference sequence). Source: cultured CD8+ T cells from PBMCs, taken from culture after CMV antigen stimulation. The source is a human donor in good health (CMV status not recorded). Some clones in this sample may be carry-over from other donors' samples. V is TRBV7-9 and J is TRBJ1-1, with 7 bases aligning to TRBD1. In nucleotides, the CDR3 is TGTGCCAGCAGTCACGCAGGGGGTCGGACTGAAGCTTTCTTT. It encodes CASSHAGGRTEAFF.